The T cell receptor (beta chain) described here comes from a study of CD8 T cells in Susac syndrome. TCR beta from blood CD8+ and CD4+ T cells was sequenced. Negative isolation was used for CD8+ and CD4+ T cells, and FACS enrichment was applied to TEMRA cells. This CDR3 contains 16 residues. CDR1 is SGHTA, CDR2 FQGNSA, per germline. Losses at the gene ends were 3 bases for V and 6 bases for J; bases not matched to a gene: 10. Random hexamers were used to reverse transcribe the RNA input (about 0.5 to 1 ug). The CDR3 of TCR beta was amplified by immunoSEQ multiplex PCR across 54 Vbeta and 13 Jbeta. TCRdb re-called the immunoSEQ multiplex PCR reads with MiXCR, one entry per CDR3 protein. The sample lists roughly 150,000 distinct CDR3 sequences, 90% to 95% occurring once.

V gene TRBV7-2 combines with J gene TRBJ2-2; the match to TRBD1 covers 7 bases. This sequence was found in a human donor in good health. The sequencing input was CD4+ T cells from PBMCs. The CDR3 loop reads CASSFRDSLSPGELFF. The CDR3 bases are TGTGCCAGCAGCTTTCGGGACAGCCTAAGTCCCGGGGAGCTGTTTTTT.